The next 27 T cell receptor beta chains were all read from a single sample in a study of T cells expressing NK-cell markers (dated by TCRdb to 2020 to 2021). Receptors were amplified or captured by 5' RACE. The listed sequencing device is Illumina HiSeq 2000. TCRdb reprocessed the reads, and each CDR3 protein sequence is entered once, without DNA. The sample's records list approximately 550,000 distinct CDR3 sequences. 3% to 4.5% of the sample goes to the ten largest clones. Sequenced input: blood T cells: a sorted CD56 or NKG2C T cell subset, CD4+ or CD8+ T cells, or bulk PBMC T cells (not recorded which). These receptors originate from a man between 18 and 35 years old in good health. Donor details come from another sample of the same person, matched by shared clones.

The chain combines TRBV21-1 with TRBJ2-2; no DNA is available, so the TRBD2 call from TCRdb remains unchecked. TRBV21-1 is a pseudogene locus. The CDR3 has 18 amino acids. The CDR3 protein is CASSKEASGRIDTGELFF.

The chain uses TRBV20-1 and TRBJ2-7; there is no DNA to check the TCRdb D call of TRBD2. The CDR3 runs to 19 residues. CDR1 DFQATT and CDR2 SNEGSKA come from the germline V gene (reference sequence). CDR3 sequence: CSAGSGTVRSGRGGYEQYF.

The chain employs TRBV12-3 or TRBV12-4 and TRBJ1-3. CDR3 size: 14 residues. The CDR3 region is CASIRQETGNTIYF.

V gene TRBV20-1 combines with J gene TRBJ2-7; the TCRdb D gene call, TRBD1, has no DNA to confirm it. The CDR3 spans 14 residues. CDR1 DFQATT and CDR2 SNEGSKA come from the germline V gene (reference sequence). The CDR3 protein is CSALGAVQGHEQYF.

The chain links TRBV7-9 to TRBJ2-7; the TRBD1 assignment by TCRdb is unverifiable without DNA. Germline assignment: CDR1 SEHNR and CDR2 FQNEAQ (reference sequence). The CDR3 loop spans 15 amino acids. The CDR3: CASSLDDRGGYEQYF.

The genes are TRBV7-2 and TRBJ2-5; TCRdb proposes TRBD2, but this gene call is untestable without DNA. The CDR3 is 15 amino acids. CDR1 and CDR2 (germline): SGHTA, FQGNSA. CDR3 in amino acids: CASSQTSGAQETQYF. The whole variable domain, remainder taken from reference TRBV7-2 and TRBJ2-5, is GAGVSQSPSNKVTEKGKDVELRCDPISGHTALYWYRQSLGQGLEFLIYFQGNSAPDKSGLPSDRFSAERTGGSVSTLTIQRTQQEDSAVYLCASSQTSGAQETQYFGPGTRLLVL.

The V gene is TRBV7-8, the J gene TRBJ2-3; checking the TCRdb D call of TRBD1 is not possible without DNA. This CDR3 has 16 amino acids. Per the germline V gene, CDR1 is SGHVS and CDR2 is FQNEAQ. The CDR3 is CASSFVPDSGGDTQYF.

The rearrangement uses TRBV3-1 and TRBJ2-6. Germline V gene lookup returns CDR1 LGHDT and CDR2 YNNKEL (reference sequence). This CDR3 is built from 14 residues. The CDR3 protein is CASSHRMGANVLTF.

V gene TRBV2 combines with J gene TRBJ2-3; checking the TCRdb D call of TRBD1 is not possible without DNA. The germline V gene encodes CDR1 SNHLY and CDR2 FYNNEI. CDR3 length: 17 amino acids. CDR3 residues: CASSEAQVGRGSDTQYF.

The rearrangement joins TRBV3-1 to TRBJ2-6. The germline gives CDR1 LGHDT, CDR2 YNNKEL (reference sequence). The CDR3 extends over 14 amino acids. The chain's CDR3 is CASSQGEASNVLTF.

The V call is TRBV29-1, the J call TRBJ2-4; TCRdb's assignment of TRBD1 cannot be checked, as there is no DNA. The germline gives CDR1 SQVTM, CDR2 ANQGSEA. The CDR3 loop spans 13 amino acids. CDR3 amino acids: CSVDGAGGNIQYF.

The chain has TRBV7-9 and TRBJ2-1; absent DNA, TCRdb's TRBD1 call cannot be checked. The germline V gene has CDR1 SEHNR and CDR2 FQNEAQ (reference sequence). The CDR3 has 13 residues. The CDR3 spells CASSGGFYNEQFF. The variable domain in full, completed from reference TRBV7-9 and TRBJ2-1, reads DTGVSQNPRHKITKRGQNVTFRCDPISEHNRLYWYRQTLGQGPEFLTYFQNEAQLEKSRLLSDRFSAERPKGSFSTLEIQRTEQGDSAMYLCASSGGFYNEQFFGPGTRLTVL.

The chain carries TRBV4-3 and TRBJ2-1; absent DNA, TCRdb's TRBD1 call cannot be checked. Germline CDR1 and CDR2: LGHNA and YSLEER. The CDR3 covers 13 residues. The CDR3 reads CASSRGWGNEQFF.

V gene TRBV5-1 combines with J gene TRBJ2-1; TCRdb outputs TRBD1, but without DNA this stays unchecked. The CDR3 consists of 16 residues. Germline CDR1 and CDR2: SGHRS and YFSETQ. CDR3 protein: CASSLAEGQAYNEQFF.

The CDR3 sequence: CASQRGPGGIEAFF. The chain combines TRBV6-1 with TRBJ1-1; absent DNA, TCRdb's TRBD1 call cannot be checked. Germline V gives CDR1 MNHNS, CDR2 SASEGT. The CDR3 runs 14 residues.

The J gene is TRBJ2-5, the V gene TRBV11-2; TCRdb gives TRBD2 as the D gene, but with no DNA this cannot be confirmed. CDR1 is SGHAT and CDR2 is FQNNGV in the germline V gene. This CDR3 is built from 15 residues. The CDR3 reads CASSTSGTFRETQYF.

The CDR3: CASSPRKTGRGLQNTEAFF. The J gene is TRBJ1-1, the V gene TRBV12-3 or TRBV12-4; TCRdb selects TRBD1, and the lack of DNA leaves this call unchecked. The CDR3 totals 19 residues.

V is TRBV20-1 and J is TRBJ2-7; the TCRdb call, TRBD1, lacks DNA for checking. The CDR3 sequence is 15 residues long. The germline V gene encodes CDR1 DFQATT and CDR2 SNEGSKA (reference sequence). The CDR3: CSARVPGTGLYEQYF.

The chain couples TRBV27 to TRBJ2-5; TCRdb lists TRBD1, though no DNA is available to test this call. The CDR3 is made up of 15 amino acids. The V gene's germline CDR1 is MNHEY and CDR2 SMNVEV (reference sequence). This CDR3 is CASSAWTGNQETQYF.

The chain has TRBV6-5 and TRBJ1-1. Germline V gives CDR1 MNHEY, CDR2 SVGAGI. The CDR3 sequence is 15 residues long. The CDR3 region is CASSYSNGYSTEAFF.

The V gene is TRBV5-5, the J gene TRBJ2-1; absent DNA, TCRdb's TRBD1 call cannot be checked. The CDR3 contains 15 residues. Germline CDR1 and CDR2: SGHKS and YYEKEE (reference sequence). The CDR3 protein is CASSFEGAAHNEQFF.

The chain joins TRBV28 to TRBJ1-5. The germline V gene has CDR1 MDHEN and CDR2 SYDVKM. This CDR3 has 14 residues. CDR3 residues: CASSFITVNQPQHF.

The chain uses TRBV20-1 and TRBJ1-2; the D call from TCRdb, TRBD1, cannot be confirmed without DNA. Germline CDR1 and CDR2: DFQATT and SNEGSKA (reference sequence). The CDR3 sequence is 12 residues long. CDR3 amino acids: CSTRGAGEGYTF.

The chain combines TRBV20-1 with TRBJ1-2. This CDR3 region has 11 residues. CDR1 and CDR2 (germline): DFQATT, SNEGSKA (reference sequence). The CDR3 spells CSANPTDGYTF.

This chain joins TRBV7-2 and TRBJ2-5; TCRdb outputs TRBD2, but without DNA this stays unchecked. From germline, CDR1 is SGHTA and CDR2 FQGNSA. CDR3 length: 14 residues. CDR3 sequence: CASSPSGSQETQYF.

The chain's CDR3 is CASSQETVTASGNTIYF. J is TRBJ1-3 and V is TRBV4-3. Germline CDR1 LGHNA, CDR2 YSLEER. The CDR3 is 17 amino acids.

The CDR3 region is CASRGGALGYTF. The chain has TRBV12-3 or TRBV12-4 and TRBJ1-2; TCRdb lists TRBD1, though no DNA is available to test this call. The CDR3 sequence is 12 residues long.